These 24 T cell receptor beta chains were sequenced from one sample in a study of preoperative IRX-2 immunotherapy in early breast cancer. This sample's treatment: preoperative locoregional IRX-2 cytokine immunotherapy. Assay: immunoSEQ multiplex PCR; the TCRdb copy retains only in-frame clones and omits some. Here the sample spans 75,000 to 100,000 clones, approximately 90% being singletons. The starting material was tumor tissue, obtained after IRX-2 immunotherapy. The receptor set was obtained from a human donor with breast cancer.

The chain uses TRBV19 and TRBJ2-1; D may be TRBD2 (5 bases). Germline V lookup: CDR1 LNHDA, CDR2 SQIVND (reference sequence). This CDR3 contains 17 residues. Trimming left V 3 bases short and J 0 bases short, with 15 bases between. CDR3 nucleotide sequence: TGTGCCAGTAGTATCCGGACTCGCCCGGGCTCCTACAATGAGCAGTTCTTC. Its translation: CASSIRTRPGSYNEQFF.

Written as DNA, the CDR3 is TGCAGCGTCAAGAAACAGGGGAACTATGGCTACACCTTC. It encodes CSVKKQGNYGYTF. This chain uses TRBV29-1 with TRBJ1-2; 7 positions match TRBD1. This CDR3 has 13 residues. V shed 6 bases, J shed 2 bases, and the junction held 6 bases outside the gene matches. Germline-derived CDR1 and CDR2 are SQVTM and ANQGSEA. Full variable domain (missing parts from reference TRBV29-1 and TRBJ1-2): SAVISQKPSRDICQRGTSLTIQCQVDSQVTMMFWYRQQPGQSLTLIATANQGSEATYESGFVIDKFPISRPNLTFSTLTVSNMSPEDSSIYLCSVKKQGNYGYTFGSGTRLTVV.

The chain links TRBV11-3 to TRBJ2-5; the D is unclear. V lost 5 bases and J 2 bases, leaving 12 bases between the germline ends. The germline V gene encodes CDR1 SGHNT and CDR2 YENEEA. The CDR3 consists of 14 residues. As DNA, the CDR3 is TGTGCCAGCAGCCTCCGGACGAGGCAAGAGACCCAGTACTTC. This sequence encodes CASSLRTRQETQYF.

This chain joins TRBV10-2 and TRBJ2-1; TRBD1 matches 7 bases. The CDR3 loop spans 15 amino acids. Germline CDR1 reads WSHSY; CDR2 reads SAAADI. J lost 6 bases, V lost 4 bases, and 9 bases had no gene match. In DNA form, the CDR3 reads TGCGCCAGCAGTGGCAGGGGGTCCATAATCAATGAGCAGTTCTTC. This translates into CASSGRGSIINEQFF.

This clone was recorded once. The CDR3 reads CASIGMFNEQFF. In nucleotides, the CDR3 is TGTGCCAGTATTGGGATGTTCAATGAGCAGTTCTTC. This chain links TRBV19 with TRBJ2-1; D is uncertain. The germline CDR1 and CDR2 sequences are LNHDA and SQIVND (reference sequence). V was cut by 7 bases and J by 6 bases, with 10 bases left in between. The CDR3 length is 12 residues.

The rearrangement uses TRBV6-8 and TRBJ1-6; TRBD1 matches at 8 bases. Trimming cost V 7 bases and J 9 bases; bases outside gene matches: 14. The germline CDR1 and CDR2 sequences are MNHGY and SAAAGT. The CDR3 sequence is 16 residues long. This CDR3 is CASMDRASLMGSPLHF. CDR3 nucleotide sequence: TGTGCCAGCATGGACAGGGCCTCTCTAATGGGTTCACCCCTCCACTTT.

J is TRBJ2-3 and V is TRBV7-6, with TRBD2 as a possible D gene (7 bases). Trimming pared 5 bases from V and 2 bases from J, leaving 14 bases between. This CDR3 spans 15 amino acids. Germline CDR1 reads SGHVS; CDR2 reads FNYEAQ. The CDR3 spells CASSPRGRSTDTQYF. The CDR3 DNA reads TGTGCCAGCAGCCCGCGGGGGCGATCCACAGATACGCAGTATTTT.

The chain recombines TRBV6-8 with TRBJ1-5; the D gene is possibly TRBD1 (6 bases). The CDR3 has 15 residues. V lost 5 bases to trimming and J lost 2 bases, with 13 bases between them. CDR1 is MNHGY and CDR2 is SAAAGT in the germline V gene. CDR3 residues: CASSRLSGGNQPQHF. In DNA form, the CDR3 reads TGTGCCAGCAGTCGTTTGTCAGGGGGCAATCAGCCCCAGCATTTT.

This rearrangement joins TRBV7-1 to TRBJ2-7; the match to TRBD1 covers 10 bases. TRBV7-1 is an open reading frame, and its role is uncertain. V lost 6 bases and J lost 2; bases outside the gene matches: 10. The CDR3 totals 16 residues. CDR3 sequence reads: CASREDRGNHAYEQYF. The CDR3 region has the DNA TGTGCCAGCAGAGAGGACAGGGGGAACCATGCCTACGAGCAGTACTTC.

This chain joins TRBV25-1 and TRBJ1-2; TRBD1 might be the D (5 bases). Germline V gene lookup returns CDR1 MGHDK and CDR2 SYGVNS. The CDR3 is made up of 14 amino acids. The germline V and J ends were trimmed by 1 base and 2 bases, with 8 bases remaining between them. In DNA form, the CDR3 reads TGTGCCAGCAGTGAATCGAGGGGCAACTATGGCTACACCTTC. Amino acid sequence: CASSESRGNYGYTF.

The genes are TRBV29-1 and TRBJ1-2, with TRBD1 matching over 7 bases. Per germline, CDR1 SQVTM and CDR2 ANQGSEA. J was trimmed by 0 bases and V by 7 bases; bases with no gene match: 8. This CDR3 is 14 amino acids long. CDR3 region: CSAPDRDSNYGYTF. The CDR3 bases are TGCAGCGCCCCCGACAGGGACTCTAACTATGGCTACACCTTC.

The rearrangement uses TRBV7-7 and TRBJ2-1; 10 bases map to TRBD1. This CDR3 region has 16 residues. Germline V CDR1 and CDR2: SSHAT, FNYEAQ (reference sequence). After removal of 5 bases from V and 4 bases from J, the junction contained 8 bases not matched to a gene. The DNA of the CDR3 is TGTGCCAGCAGCCCTAGTGGGGGACAGGGGTACAATGAGCAGTTCTTC. Encoded protein: CASSPSGGQGYNEQFF.

The V and J genes are TRBV10-2 and TRBJ2-2; 11 nucleotides line up with TRBD2. Looked up from germline, CDR1 is WSHSY and CDR2 is SAAADI. CDR3 size: 16 residues. Trimming at V came to 4 bases and at J to 2 bases, leaving 3 bases not matched to a gene. Here the CDR3 DNA reads TGCGCCAGCAGTGCCGGGACTAGCGGTAACACCGGGGAGCTGTTTTTT. It specifies CASSAGTSGNTGELFF.

The chain carries TRBV6-8 and TRBJ1-1; a possible D gene is TRBD1 (6 bases). Looked up from germline, CDR1 is MNHGY and CDR2 is SAAAGT. The CDR3 sequence is 16 residues long. V was pared by 6 bases and J by 0 bases, with 17 bases between. The CDR3 nucleotides read TGTGCCAGCAGCGACTGGGGGGGGCTGATGAACACTGAAGCTTTCTTT. It specifies CASSDWGGLMNTEAFF.

This chain links TRBV18 with TRBJ1-1; the D is unclear. This CDR3 is built from 15 residues. CDR1 KGHSH and CDR2 LQKENI come from the germline V gene. The V and J ends lost 1 base and 6 bases respectively, with 15 bases between them. CDR3 sequence reads: CASSPRSSDYSEAFF. CDR3 nucleotide sequence: TGTGCCAGCTCACCACGCTCTTCGGATTACTCTGAAGCTTTCTTT.

The gene calls are TRBV16 and TRBJ1-5, with D unclear. CDR3 size: 15 residues. Germline values: CDR1 KGHSY, CDR2 FQNENV. V was clipped by 0 bases and J by 0 bases, with 6 bases between them. The CDR3 DNA reads as TGTGCCAGCAGCCAATCGACTAATAGCAATCAGCCCCAGCATTTT. The encoded protein is CASSQSTNSNQPQHF.

This rearrangement joins TRBV5-1 to TRBJ1-5; D gene ambiguous. Germline-derived CDR1 and CDR2 are SGHRS and YFSETQ. The CDR3 runs to 15 residues. V was pared by 4 bases and J by 4 bases, with 15 bases between. This chain's CDR3 is CASSPGPNGNQPQHF. In DNA, the CDR3 is TGCGCCAGCAGCCCCGGCCCTAATGGTAATCAGCCCCAGCATTTT. Supplemented by reference TRBV5-1 and TRBJ1-5, the full variable domain reads KAGVTQTPRYLIKTRGQQVTLSCSPISGHRSVSWYQQTPGQGLQFLFEYFSETQRNKGNFPGRFSGRQFSNSRSEMNVSTLELGDSALYLCASSPGPNGNQPQHFGDGTRLSIL.

CDR3 sequence: CAINPGNYGYTF. The DNA for the CDR3 is TGTGCCATCAATCCGGGGAACTATGGCTACACCTTC. J is TRBJ1-2 and V is TRBV6-8, with D uncertain. CDR1 MNHGY and CDR2 SAAAGT come from the germline V gene. Trimming took off 10 bases at V and 2 bases at J, with 11 bases between the two ends. This CDR3 spans 12 amino acids.

The gene calls are TRBV5-1 and TRBJ2-3, with D uncertain. The CDR3 has 14 amino acids. The germline gives CDR1 SGHRS, CDR2 YFSETQ. Between the trimmed V and J ends, which lost 4 bases and 3 bases, there was a span of 12 bases. The CDR3 sequence: CASSPSGQTDTQYF. The DNA of the CDR3 is TGCGCCAGCAGCCCTTCTGGGCAGACAGATACGCAGTATTTT.

This chain connects TRBV19 to TRBJ2-1; TRBD2 matches at 8 bases. Looked up from germline, CDR1 is LNHDA and CDR2 is SQIVND (reference sequence). The V gene end was trimmed by 3 bases and the J gene end by 9 bases; junction bases not matched to a gene: 13. This CDR3 comprises 16 residues. The DNA of the CDR3 is TGTGCCAGTAGTATCCTTACTAGCGGAAGGGCCGTTGAGCAGTTCTTC. This gives the protein CASSILTSGRAVEQFF.

V is TRBV6-8 and J is TRBJ1-3; weak D call: TRBD1 (5 bases). With 4 bases removed from V and 0 bases from J, the gap between germline ends came to 10 bases. Germline V gene data show CDR1 as MNHGY and CDR2 as SAAAGT. The CDR3 spans 15 residues. The CDR3: CASSSGTSSGNTIYF. CDR3 DNA sequence: TGTGCCAGCAGTTCAGGGACGAGCTCTGGAAACACCATATATTTT.

The chain recombines TRBV19 with TRBJ1-1; D is unresolved. This CDR3 has 13 amino acids. CDR1 LNHDA and CDR2 SQIVND come from the germline V gene (reference sequence). Trimming cost V 4 bases and J 0 bases, with 6 bases left between them. CDR3 amino acids: CASSTYMNTEAFF. The CDR3 coding sequence is TGTGCCAGTAGTACTTATATGAACACTGAAGCTTTCTTT. Variable domain in full (rest from reference TRBV19 and TRBJ1-1): DGGITQSPKYLFRKEGQNVTLSCEQNLNHDAMYWYRQDPGQGLRLIYYSQIVNDFQKGDIAEGYSVSREKKESFPLTVTSAQKNPTAFYLCASSTYMNTEAFFGQGTRLTVV.

The V gene is TRBV6-8, the J gene TRBJ2-7; weak D call: TRBD2 (5 bases). The CDR3 extends over 13 amino acids. Germline V CDR1 and CDR2: MNHGY, SAAAGT. V was trimmed by 2 bases and J by 5 bases, leaving 10 bases between them. DNA for the CDR3: TGTGCCAGCAGTTACGCGCTAGCTAACGAGCAGTACTTC. Translation: CASSYALANEQYF.

CDR3: CASSSGTDTDTQYF. For the CDR3, the DNA is TGTGCCAGCAGTTCCGGGACAGACACAGATACGCAGTATTTT. This chain connects TRBV2 to TRBJ2-3, with 7 positions matching TRBD1. Germline trimming cut 5 bases from V and 2 bases from J; bases unmatched to any gene: 4. This CDR3 is 14 amino acids long. The germline V gene has CDR1 SNHLY and CDR2 FYNNEI.